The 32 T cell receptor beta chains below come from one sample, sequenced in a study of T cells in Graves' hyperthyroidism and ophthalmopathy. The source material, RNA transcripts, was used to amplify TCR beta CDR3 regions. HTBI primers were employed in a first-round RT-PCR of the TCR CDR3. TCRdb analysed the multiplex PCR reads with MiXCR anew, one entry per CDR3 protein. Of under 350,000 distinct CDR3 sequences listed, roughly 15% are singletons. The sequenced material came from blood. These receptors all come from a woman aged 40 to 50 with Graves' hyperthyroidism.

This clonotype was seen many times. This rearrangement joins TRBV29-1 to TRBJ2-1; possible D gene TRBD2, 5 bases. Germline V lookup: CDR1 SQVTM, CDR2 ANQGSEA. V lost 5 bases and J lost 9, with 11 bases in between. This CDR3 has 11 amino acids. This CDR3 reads CSVTLEREQFF. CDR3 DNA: TGCAGCGTTACACTAGAGCGTGAGCAGTTCTTC.

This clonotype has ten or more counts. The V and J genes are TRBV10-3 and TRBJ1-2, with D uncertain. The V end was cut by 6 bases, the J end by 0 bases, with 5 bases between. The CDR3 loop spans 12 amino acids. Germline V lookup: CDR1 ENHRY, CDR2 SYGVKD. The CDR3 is CAISQPNYGYTF. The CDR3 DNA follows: TGTGCCATCAGCCAGCCTAACTATGGCTACACCTTC.

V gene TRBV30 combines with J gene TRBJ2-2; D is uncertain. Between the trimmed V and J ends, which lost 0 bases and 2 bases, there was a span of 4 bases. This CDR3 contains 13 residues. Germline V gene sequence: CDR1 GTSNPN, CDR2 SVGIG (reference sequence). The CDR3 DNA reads TGTGCCTGGAGTGTAGGTAACACCGGGGAGCTGTTTTTT. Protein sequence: CAWSVGNTGELFF.

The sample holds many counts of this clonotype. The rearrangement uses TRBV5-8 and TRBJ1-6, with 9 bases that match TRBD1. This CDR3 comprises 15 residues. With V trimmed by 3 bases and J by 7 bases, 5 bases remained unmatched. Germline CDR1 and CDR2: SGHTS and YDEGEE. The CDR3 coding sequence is TGTGCCAGCAGCTGGGGGGACAGGGCGAATTCACCCCTCCACTTT. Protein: CASSWGDRANSPLHF.

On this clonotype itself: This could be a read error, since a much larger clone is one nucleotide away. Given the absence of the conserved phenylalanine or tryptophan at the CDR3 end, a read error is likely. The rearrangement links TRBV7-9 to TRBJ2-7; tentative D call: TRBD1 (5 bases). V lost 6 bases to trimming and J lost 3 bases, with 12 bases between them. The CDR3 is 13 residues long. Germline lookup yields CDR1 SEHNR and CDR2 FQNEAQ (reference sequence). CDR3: CASRGLGDYEQYL. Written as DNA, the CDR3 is TGTGCCAGCAGGGGCCTAGGGGACTACGAGCAGTACCTC.

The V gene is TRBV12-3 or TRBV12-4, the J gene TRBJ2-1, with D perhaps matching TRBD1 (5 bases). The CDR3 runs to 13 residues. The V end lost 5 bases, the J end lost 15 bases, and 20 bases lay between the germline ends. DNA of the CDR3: TGTGCCAGCAGTCCCGCCGTCGCAGGGAAACTGTTCTTC. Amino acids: CASSPAVAGKLFF.

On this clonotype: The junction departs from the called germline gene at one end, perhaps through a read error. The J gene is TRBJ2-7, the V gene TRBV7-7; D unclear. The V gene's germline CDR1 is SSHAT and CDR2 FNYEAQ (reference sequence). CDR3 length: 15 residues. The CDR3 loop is CASSLVTRQSYEQYF. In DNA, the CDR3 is TGTGCTAGCAGCTTAGTAACCCGGCAGTCTTACGAGCAGTACTTC.

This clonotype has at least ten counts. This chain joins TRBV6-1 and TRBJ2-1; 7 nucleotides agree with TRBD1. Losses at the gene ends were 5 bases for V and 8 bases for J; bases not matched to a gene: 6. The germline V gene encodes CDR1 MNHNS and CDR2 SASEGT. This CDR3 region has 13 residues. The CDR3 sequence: CASSYLTGDEQFF. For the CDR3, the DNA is TGTGCCAGCAGTTATTTAACAGGGGATGAGCAGTTCTTC.

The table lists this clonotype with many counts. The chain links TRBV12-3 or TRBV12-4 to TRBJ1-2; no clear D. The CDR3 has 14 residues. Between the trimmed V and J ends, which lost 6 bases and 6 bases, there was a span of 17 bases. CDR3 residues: CASSPVRALNGYTF. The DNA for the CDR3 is TGTGCCAGCAGCCCCGTTCGGGCCCTAAATGGCTACACCTTC.

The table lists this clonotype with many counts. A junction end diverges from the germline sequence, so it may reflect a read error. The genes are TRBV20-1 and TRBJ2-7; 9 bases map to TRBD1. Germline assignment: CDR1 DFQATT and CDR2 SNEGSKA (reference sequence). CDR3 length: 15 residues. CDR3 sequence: CSARDPGTGPDDQYF. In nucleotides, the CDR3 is TGCAGTGCTAGAGATCCAGGGACAGGGCCGGACGACCAGTACTTC.

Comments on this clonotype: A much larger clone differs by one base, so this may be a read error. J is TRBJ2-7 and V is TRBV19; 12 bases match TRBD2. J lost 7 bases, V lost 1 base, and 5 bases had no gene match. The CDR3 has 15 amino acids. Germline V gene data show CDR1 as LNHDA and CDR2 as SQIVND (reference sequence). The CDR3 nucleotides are TGTGCCAGTAGTATAGGGACTAGCGGGACGACTGAGCAGTACTTC. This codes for CASSIGTSGTTEQYF.

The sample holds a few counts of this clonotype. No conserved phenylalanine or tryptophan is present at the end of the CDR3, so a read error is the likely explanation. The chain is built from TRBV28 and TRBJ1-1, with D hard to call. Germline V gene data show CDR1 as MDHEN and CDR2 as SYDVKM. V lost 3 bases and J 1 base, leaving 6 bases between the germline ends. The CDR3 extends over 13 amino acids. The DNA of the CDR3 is TGTGCCAGCAGTTTTGGGAGGAACACTGAAGCTTTCTCT. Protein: CASSFGRNTEAFS.

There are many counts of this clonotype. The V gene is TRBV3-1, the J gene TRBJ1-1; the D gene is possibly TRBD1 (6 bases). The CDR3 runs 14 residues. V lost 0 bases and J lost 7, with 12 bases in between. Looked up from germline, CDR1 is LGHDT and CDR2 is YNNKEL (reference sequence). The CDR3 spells CASSQEDSQGEAFF. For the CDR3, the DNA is TGTGCCAGCAGCCAAGAAGATTCACAGGGTGAAGCTTTCTTT.

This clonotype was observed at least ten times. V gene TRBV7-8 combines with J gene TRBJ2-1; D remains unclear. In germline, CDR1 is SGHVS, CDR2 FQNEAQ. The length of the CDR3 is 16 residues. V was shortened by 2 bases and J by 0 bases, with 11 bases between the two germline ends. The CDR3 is CASSLLVGSSYNEQFF. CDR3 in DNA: TGTGCCAGCAGCTTACTCGTCGGAAGCTCCTACAATGAGCAGTTCTTC.

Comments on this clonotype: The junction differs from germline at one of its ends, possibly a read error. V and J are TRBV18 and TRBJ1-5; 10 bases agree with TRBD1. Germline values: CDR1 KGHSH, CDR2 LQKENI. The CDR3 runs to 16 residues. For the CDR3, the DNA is TGTGCCAGCTCACCACCGGGACAGGGGAGCATTCAGCCCCAGCATTTT. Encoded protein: CASSPPGQGSIQPQHF. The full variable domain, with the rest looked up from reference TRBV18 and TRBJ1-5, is NAGVMQNPRHLVRRRGQEARLRCSPMKGHSHVYWYRQLPEEGLKFMVYLQKENIIDESGMPKERFSAEFPKEGPSILRIQQVVRGDSAAYFCASSPPGQGSIQPQHFGDGTRLSIL.

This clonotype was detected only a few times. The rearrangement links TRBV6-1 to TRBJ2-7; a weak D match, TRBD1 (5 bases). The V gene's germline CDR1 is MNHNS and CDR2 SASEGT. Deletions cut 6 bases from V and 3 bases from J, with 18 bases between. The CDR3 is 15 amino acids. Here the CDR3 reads CASSKLSDTHYEQYF. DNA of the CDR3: TGTGCCAGCAGCAAACTATCGGACACACACTACGAGCAGTACTTC.

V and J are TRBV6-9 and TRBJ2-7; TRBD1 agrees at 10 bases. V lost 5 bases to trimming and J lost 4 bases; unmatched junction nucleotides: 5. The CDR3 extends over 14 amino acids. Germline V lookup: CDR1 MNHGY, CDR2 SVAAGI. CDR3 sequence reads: CASSNPGQGYEQYF. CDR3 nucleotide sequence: TGTGCCAGCAGTAATCCGGGACAGGGGTACGAGCAGTACTTC.

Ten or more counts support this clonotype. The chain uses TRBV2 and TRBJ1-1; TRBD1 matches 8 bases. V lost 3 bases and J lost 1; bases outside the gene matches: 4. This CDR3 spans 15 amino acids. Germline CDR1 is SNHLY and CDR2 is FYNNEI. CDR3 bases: TGTGCCAGCAGTGAGGACAGGGCAGGGAACACTGAAGCTTTCTTT. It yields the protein CASSEDRAGNTEAFF.

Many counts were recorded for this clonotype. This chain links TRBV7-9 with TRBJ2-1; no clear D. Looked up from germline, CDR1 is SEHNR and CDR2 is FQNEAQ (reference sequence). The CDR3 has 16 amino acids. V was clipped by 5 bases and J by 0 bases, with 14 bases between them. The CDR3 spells CASSPTGLSSYNEQFF. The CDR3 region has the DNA TGTGCCAGCAGCCCAACGGGCCTCAGCTCCTACAATGAGCAGTTCTTC. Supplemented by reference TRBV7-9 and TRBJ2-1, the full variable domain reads DTGVSQNPRHKITKRGQNVTFRCDPISEHNRLYWYRQTLGQGPEFLTYFQNEAQLEKSRLLSDRFSAERPKGSFSTLEIQRTEQGDSAMYLCASSPTGLSSYNEQFFGPGTRLTVL.

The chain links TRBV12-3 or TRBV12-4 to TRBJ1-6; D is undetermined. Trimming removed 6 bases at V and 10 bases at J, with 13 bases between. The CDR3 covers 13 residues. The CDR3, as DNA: TGTGCCAGCAGGGTCGGGAGTCGCTCACCCCTCCACTTT. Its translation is CASRVGSRSPLHF.

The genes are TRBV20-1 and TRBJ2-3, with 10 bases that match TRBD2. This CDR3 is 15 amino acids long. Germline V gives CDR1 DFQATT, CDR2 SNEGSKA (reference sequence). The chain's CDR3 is CSAKKALAGTDTQYF. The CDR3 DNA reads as TGCAGCGCCAAAAAGGCACTAGCGGGGACAGATACGCAGTATTTT.

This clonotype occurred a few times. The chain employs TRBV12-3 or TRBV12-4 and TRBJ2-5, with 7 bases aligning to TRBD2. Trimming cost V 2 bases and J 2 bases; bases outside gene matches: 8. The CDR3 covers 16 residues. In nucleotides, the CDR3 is TGTGCCAGCAGTTTATGGTCTAGCGGAGATCAAGAGACCCAGTACTTC. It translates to CASSLWSSGDQETQYF.

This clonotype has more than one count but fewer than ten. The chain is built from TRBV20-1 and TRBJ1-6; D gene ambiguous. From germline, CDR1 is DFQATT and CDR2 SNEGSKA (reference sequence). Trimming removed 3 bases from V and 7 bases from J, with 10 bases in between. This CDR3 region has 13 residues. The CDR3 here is CSASDEVNSPLHF. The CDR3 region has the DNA TGCAGTGCTAGTGATGAGGTGAATTCACCCCTCCACTTT.

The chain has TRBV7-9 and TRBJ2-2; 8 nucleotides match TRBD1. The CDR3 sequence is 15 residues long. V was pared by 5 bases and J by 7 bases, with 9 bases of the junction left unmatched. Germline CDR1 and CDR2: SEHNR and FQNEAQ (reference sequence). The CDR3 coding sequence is TGTGCCAGCAGCCCCCTGGGACAGGTCATCGGGGAGCTGTTTTTT. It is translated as CASSPLGQVIGELFF.

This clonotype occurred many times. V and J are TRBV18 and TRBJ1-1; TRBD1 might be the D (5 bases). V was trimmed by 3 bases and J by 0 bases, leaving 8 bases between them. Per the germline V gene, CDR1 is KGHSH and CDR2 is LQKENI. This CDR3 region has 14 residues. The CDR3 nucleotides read TGTGCCAGCTCACCTGGGACCTTGAACACTGAAGCTTTCTTT. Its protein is CASSPGTLNTEAFF.

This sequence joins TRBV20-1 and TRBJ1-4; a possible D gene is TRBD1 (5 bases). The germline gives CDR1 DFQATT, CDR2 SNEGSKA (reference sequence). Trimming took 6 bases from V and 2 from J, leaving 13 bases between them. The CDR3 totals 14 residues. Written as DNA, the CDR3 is TGCAGTGCAACGCAGGGTAGCACTAATGAAAAACTGTTTTTT. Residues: CSATQGSTNEKLFF.

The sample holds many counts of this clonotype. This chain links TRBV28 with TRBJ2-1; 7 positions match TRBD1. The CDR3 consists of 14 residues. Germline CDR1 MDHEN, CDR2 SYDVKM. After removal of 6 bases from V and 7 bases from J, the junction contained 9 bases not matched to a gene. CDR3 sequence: CASRLGGAANEQFF. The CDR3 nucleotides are TGTGCCAGCAGATTAGGGGGCGCGGCTAATGAGCAGTTCTTC.

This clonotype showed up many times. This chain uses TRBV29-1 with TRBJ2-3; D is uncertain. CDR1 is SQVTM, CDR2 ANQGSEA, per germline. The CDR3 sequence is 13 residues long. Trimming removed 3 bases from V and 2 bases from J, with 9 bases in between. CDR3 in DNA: TGCAGCGTTGATAGCAGATACACAGATACGCAGTATTTT. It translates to CSVDSRYTDTQYF.

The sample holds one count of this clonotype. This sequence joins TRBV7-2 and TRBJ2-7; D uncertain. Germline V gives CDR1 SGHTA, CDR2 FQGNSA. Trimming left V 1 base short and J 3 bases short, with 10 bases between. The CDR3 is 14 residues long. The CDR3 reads CASSLVIDYYEQYF. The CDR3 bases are TGTGCCAGCAGCTTAGTGATAGATTACTACGAGCAGTACTTC.

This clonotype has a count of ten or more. The CDR3 loop reads CSAPPLGANVLTF. CDR3 DNA sequence: TGCAGTGCTCCACCGCTTGGGGCCAACGTCCTGACTTTC. The chain is built from TRBV20-1 and TRBJ2-6; D call uncertain. CDR3 length: 13 amino acids. The V end was cut by 5 bases, the J end by 3 bases, with 8 bases between. CDR1 is DFQATT, CDR2 SNEGSKA, per germline (reference sequence).

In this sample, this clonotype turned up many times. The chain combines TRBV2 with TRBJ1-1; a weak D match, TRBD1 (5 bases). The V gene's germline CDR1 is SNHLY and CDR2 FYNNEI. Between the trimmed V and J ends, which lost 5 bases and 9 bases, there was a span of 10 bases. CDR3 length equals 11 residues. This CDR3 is CASSMGHKAFF. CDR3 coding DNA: TGTGCCAGCAGTATGGGGCACAAAGCTTTCTTT.

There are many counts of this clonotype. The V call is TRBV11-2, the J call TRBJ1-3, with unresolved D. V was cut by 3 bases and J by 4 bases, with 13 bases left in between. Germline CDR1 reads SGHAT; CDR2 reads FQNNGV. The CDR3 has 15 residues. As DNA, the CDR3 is TGTGCCAGCAGCTTGGCTCTATCGGGCGGAAACACCATATATTTT. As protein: CASSLALSGGNTIYF.